This entry describes one T cell receptor beta chain. Its antigen is currently unknown. The source of the sample is a study of T cell responses to AZD1222 COVID-19 vaccine. Study results and limitations: Reports indicate that nearly half of spike-specific TCRs are directed at unmutated variant regions. Spike-specific TCRs gained breadth and depth after people received two AZD1222 doses. Donors were mostly white British, more females; clonal diversity possibly underestimated.

Sequencing was performed with immunoSEQ multiplex PCR; in TCRdb, only in-frame clones are kept and a portion is missing. The repertoire includes about 68,000 clones, 88% of them detected once, and roughly 7.3% sits in the top ten. The receptor was derived from an adult in good health. Sequencing was performed on peripheral blood, taken on day 0 of AZD1222 vaccination.

The CDR3 sequence is CASRRQGNQPQHF. The CDR3 DNA reads TGTGCCAGCAGGCGACAGGGGAATCAGCCCCAGCATTTT. This chain joins TRBV28 and TRBJ1-5; TRBD1 matches 8 bases. J lost 4 bases, V lost 6 bases, and 2 bases had no gene match. In germline, CDR1 is MDHEN, CDR2 SYDVKM. The CDR3 is 13 amino acids.